What follows describes a single T cell receptor beta chain. Its antigen is still unknown. TCRdb analysed the 5' RACE reads with MiXCR anew, one entry per CDR3 protein. The repertoire holds roughly 160,000 distinct CDR3 sequences, with 13% as singletons. This sample stems from a study of T-cell memory formation after mild COVID-19. Background on the study: Among the donors, TCR clusters were largely specific to each donor.

Whole-study findings and limits: CD8+ contracting clones occupied EMRA, while CD4+ ones occupied mainly CM and EM. Pre-infection memory already had some responding clones, implying cross-reactive memory joined.

Germline V gene lookup returns CDR1 SGHRS and CDR2 YFSETQ. This CDR3 contains 15 residues. Trimming cost V 6 bases and J 2 bases, with 17 bases left between them. The TCR was taken from a man aged 18 to 30 who had mild COVID-19 (a few samples of this study predate the infection). Cell type and time point are not known. Sample: PBMCs or a T cell subset sorted from them (not recorded which). The chain combines TRBV5-1 with TRBJ2-5; tentatively, D is TRBD1 (5 bases). CDR3 DNA sequence: TGCGCCAGCAAGCTCCAGGGCCTGCGGCAAGAGACCCAGTACTTC. Translation gives CASKLQGLRQETQYF.